The clone carrying this TCR beta chain was counted at least ten times. Its antigen is still unknown. The read stops 3 residues short of the end of the CDR3; the missing end is completed from the germline J gene. This sample stems from a study of T cell clonality in common variable immunodeficiency. Patients and controls were mostly of Caucasian heritage. Findings and caveats of the study: CVID subjects shared fewer TCRbeta clones than healthy controls did. In common variable immunodeficiency, TCR beta chains reportedly carried fewer deletions and N-nucleotide insertions.

Repertoires were generated with immunoSEQ multiplex PCR, while TCRdb's copy carries only in-frame clones and drops some. The specimen has about 33,000 clones, none found just once. Germline lookup yields CDR1 DFQATT and CDR2 SNEGSKA (reference sequence). The CDR3 spans 13 residues. The ends lost 6 bases at V and 1 base at J; junction bases unmatched: 5. Sequenced material: peripheral blood mononuclear cells. This sequence joins TRBV20-1 and TRBJ1-1, with 7 bases that match TRBD1. The receptor was derived from a human donor with common variable immunodeficiency. The DNA read from the CDR3 is TGCAGTGCCACCGGGACAGCGAACACTGAA. Translating gives CSATGTANTE. The entire CDR3 protein is CSATGTANTEAFF.